This T cell receptor beta chain was sequenced during a study of tumor and adjacent non-tumor tissue in lung cancer. Whole-study findings and limits: Compared with tumor, normal lung showed significantly lower TCR diversity. Normal lung showed higher cumulative top 100 clone frequency than tumor.

Three rounds of nested PCR, following a modified ARM-PCR protocol, produced the TCRbeta library. TCRdb re-derived calls from the multiplex PCR reads in MiXCR, one entry per CDR3 protein. The sample yields roughly 45,000 distinct CDR3 sequences, roughly 60% seen once. Of note for this clonotype: Its antigen is undetermined. One end of the junction does not line up with germline, which may come from a read error.

The CDR3 has 14 residues. CDR1 and CDR2 from the germline V gene are GTSNPN and SVGIG (reference sequence). The template was RNA from unsorted bulk tissue. More than 3 cm separated this lung sample from the edge of the tumor. Material: distant non-tumor lung tissue. The rearrangement joins TRBV30 to TRBJ2-1, with TRBD1 matching over 7 bases. The sequence came from a man aged 50 to 59 with non-small cell lung cancer. The CDR3 here is CAWSTGTAYDEQFF. DNA for the CDR3: TGTGCCTGGAGTACCGGGACAGCCTACGATGAGCAGTTCTTC.